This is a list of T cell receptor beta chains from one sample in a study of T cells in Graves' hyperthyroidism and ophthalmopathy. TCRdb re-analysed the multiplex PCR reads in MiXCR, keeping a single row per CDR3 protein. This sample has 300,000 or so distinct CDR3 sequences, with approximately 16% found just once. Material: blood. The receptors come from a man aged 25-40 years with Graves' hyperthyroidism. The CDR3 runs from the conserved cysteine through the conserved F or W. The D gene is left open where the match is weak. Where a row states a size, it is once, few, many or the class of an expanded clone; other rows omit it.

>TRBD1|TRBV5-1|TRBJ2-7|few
CASSTGQGNPYEQYF
TGCGCCAGCAGCACAGGACAGGGAAACCCCTACGAGCAGTACTTC
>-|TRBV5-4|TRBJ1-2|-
CASSFRGLNYGYTF
TGTGCCAGCAGCTTTAGGGGCCTTAACTATGGCTACACCTTC
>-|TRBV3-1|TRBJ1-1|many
CASSLTGMEAFF
TGTGCCAGCAGCCTCACAGGGATGGAAGCTTTCTTT
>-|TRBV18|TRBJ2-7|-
CASSLGPPGEQYF
TGTGCCAGCTCATTAGGTCCCCCGGGCGAGCAGTACTTC
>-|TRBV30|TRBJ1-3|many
CAWRRGSYTIYF
TGTGCCTGGAGGCGAGGGAGCTACACCATATATTTT
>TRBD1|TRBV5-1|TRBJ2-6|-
CASNRDSSSGANVLTF
TGCGCCAGCAACCGGGACAGTTCCTCTGGGGCCAACGTCCTGACCTTC
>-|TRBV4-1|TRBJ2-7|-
CASSPLRGDLDEQYF
TGCGCCAGCAGCCCTCTCCGAGGGGATCTGGACGAGCAGTACTTC
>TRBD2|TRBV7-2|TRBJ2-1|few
CASSPVAGGWMFF
TGTGCCAGCAGCCCCGTAGCGGGCGGATGGATGTTCTTC
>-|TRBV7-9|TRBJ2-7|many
CASSFTLAGEQYF
TGTGCCAGCAGCTTCACCCTAGCTGGCGAGCAGTACTTC
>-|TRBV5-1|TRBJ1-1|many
CASFASIGDTEAFF
TGCGCCAGCTTTGCATCTATCGGGGACACTGAAGCTTTCTTT
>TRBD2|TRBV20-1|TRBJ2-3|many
CSAPSPQREEPRDTQYF
TGCAGTGCCCCCTCCCCCCAGCGGGAGGAACCCCGAGATACGCAGTATTTT
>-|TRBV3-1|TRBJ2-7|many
CASSQEGPYEQYF
TGTGCCAGCAGCCAAGAAGGGCCCTACGAGCAGTACTTC
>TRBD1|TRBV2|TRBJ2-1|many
CASRDRVSSGNEQFF
TGTGCCAGCCGGGACAGGGTTTCTTCGGGCAATGAGCAGTTCTTC
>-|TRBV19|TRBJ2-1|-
CASSLSNCNEQFF
TGTGCCAGTAGTTTATCGAATTGCAATGAGCAGTTCTTC
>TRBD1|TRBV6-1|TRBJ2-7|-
CASSPTGARSSYEQYF
TGTGCCAGCAGCCCCACAGGGGCGCGAAGCTCCTACGAGCAGTACTTC
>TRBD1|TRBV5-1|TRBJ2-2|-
CASSPDRGYTGELFF
TGCGCCAGCAGCCCCGACAGGGGATACACCGGGGAGCTGTTTTTT
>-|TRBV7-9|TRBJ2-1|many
CASSPKSPKGNEQFF
TGTGCCAGCAGCCCCAAGAGCCCTAAAGGCAATGAGCAGTTCTTC
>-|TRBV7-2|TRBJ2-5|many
CASSFIGGGKETQYF
TGTGCCAGCAGCTTTATCGGGGGTGGAAAAGAGACCCAGTACTTC
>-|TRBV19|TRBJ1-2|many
CASSTPWGVYGYTF
TGTGCCAGTAGTACCCCCTGGGGGGTCTATGGCTACACCTTC
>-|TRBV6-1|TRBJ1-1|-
CASLGVAEAFF
TGTGCCTCCTTGGGGGTTGCTGAAGCTTTCTTT
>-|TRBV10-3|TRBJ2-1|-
CAIGGLSYNEQFF
TGTGCCATCGGGGGGCTTTCCTACAATGAGCAGTTCTTC
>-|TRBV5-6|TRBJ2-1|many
CASSLGQIYNEQFF
TGTGCCAGCAGCCTAGGACAGATTTACAATGAGCAGTTCTTC
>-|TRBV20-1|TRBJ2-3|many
CSATRFSRSTDTQYF
TGCAGTGCTACCCGATTTAGCAGAAGCACAGATACGCAGTATTTT
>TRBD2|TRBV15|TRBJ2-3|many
CATSRDFGLAGEDDSTDTQYF
TGTGCCACCAGCAGAGATTTCGGACTAGCGGGAGAGGATGATTCAACAGATACGCAGTATTTT
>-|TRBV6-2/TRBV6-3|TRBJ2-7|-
CASSYADRDLFPYEQYF
TGTGCCAGCAGTTACGCCGACCGGGACTTATTCCCCTACGAGCAGTACTTC
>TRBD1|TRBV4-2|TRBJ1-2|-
CASSRALGQGYGYTF
TGTGCCAGCAGCCGCGCACTGGGACAGGGGTATGGCTACACCTTC
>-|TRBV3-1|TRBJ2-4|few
CASSQDRGGNIQYF
TGTGCCAGCAGCCAAGATAGGGGGGGAAACATTCAGTACTTC
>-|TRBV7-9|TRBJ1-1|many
CASSSASLAGTNTEAFF
TGTGCCAGCAGCTCGGCTAGTCTAGCAGGTACGAACACTGAAGCTTTCTTT
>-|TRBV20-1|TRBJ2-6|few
CSAPLSHGPGANVLTF
TGCAGTGCACCCCTCTCCCATGGTCCTGGGGCCAACGTCCTGACTTTC
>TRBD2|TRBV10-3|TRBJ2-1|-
CAIGVLAGGPGEQFF
TGTGCCATCGGGGTCCTAGCGGGAGGGCCTGGTGAGCAGTTCTTC
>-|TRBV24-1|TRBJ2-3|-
CATSDRSADTQYF
TGTGCCACCAGTGATAGATCGGCAGATACGCAGTATTTT
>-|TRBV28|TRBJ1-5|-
CATRTDSYQPQHF
TGTGCCACCCGCACGGACAGTTATCAGCCCCAGCATTTT
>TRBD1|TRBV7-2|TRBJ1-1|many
CASSLEGTANTEAFF
TGTGCCAGCAGCTTAGAAGGGACAGCGAACACTGAAGCTTTCTTT
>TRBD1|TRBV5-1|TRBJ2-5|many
CASSSGQSGAETQYF
TGCGCCAGCAGCTCGGGACAGAGTGGGGCAGAGACCCAGTACTTC
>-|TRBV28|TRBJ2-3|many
CASSLVGRHLYTDTQYF
TGTGCCAGCAGTTTGGTGGGCCGTCACTTATACACAGATACGCAGTATTTT
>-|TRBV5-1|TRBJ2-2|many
CASSREPNTGELFF
TGCGCCAGCAGCAGGGAACCGAACACCGGGGAGCTGTTTTTT
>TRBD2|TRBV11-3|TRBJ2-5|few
CASSSGTSGMETQYF
TGTGCCAGCAGCTCGGGGACTAGCGGGATGGAGACCCAGTACTTC
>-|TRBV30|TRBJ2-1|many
CAWSGSSQNYNEQFF
TGTGCCTGGAGTGGGTCTAGTCAGAACTACAATGAGCAGTTCTTC
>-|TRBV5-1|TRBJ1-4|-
CASSSLDDEKLFF
TGCGCCAGCAGCTCGCTGGACGACGAAAAACTGTTTTTT
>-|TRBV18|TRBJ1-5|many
CASSPGPGDQPQHF
TGTGCCAGCTCACCCGGACCCGGTGATCAGCCCCAGCATTTT
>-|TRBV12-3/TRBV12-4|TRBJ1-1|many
CASSLGVGTEAFF
TGTGCCAGCAGTTTAGGGGTTGGCACTGAAGCTTTCTTT
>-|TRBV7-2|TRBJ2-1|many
CASTSQPGEQFF
TGTGCCAGCACTAGCCAGCCGGGTGAGCAGTTCTTC
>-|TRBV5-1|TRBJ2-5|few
CASSLGYSAEETQYF
TGCGCCAGCAGCTTGGGTTACTCGGCAGAGGAGACCCAGTACTTC
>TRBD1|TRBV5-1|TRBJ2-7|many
CASSLTGEEQYF
TGCGCCAGCAGCCTTACAGGGGAAGAGCAGTACTTC
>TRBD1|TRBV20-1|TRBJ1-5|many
CSARAGGVWQPQHF
TGCAGTGCTAGGGCAGGGGGCGTATGGCAGCCCCAGCATTTT
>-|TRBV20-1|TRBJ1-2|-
CSARSETGLGYTF
TGCAGTGCTAGATCCGAGACAGGCCTGGGCTACACCTTC
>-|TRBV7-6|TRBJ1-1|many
CASSLPKGRGGTEAFF
TGTGCCAGCAGTCTACCTAAGGGCCGCGGGGGAACTGAAGCTTTCTTT
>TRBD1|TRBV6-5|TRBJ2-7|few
CASSSGTGVSHPYEQYF
TGTGCCAGCAGTTCCGGGACAGGGGTGTCTCATCCCTACGAGCAGTACTTC
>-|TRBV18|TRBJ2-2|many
CASSPAWQGAGELFF
TGTGCCAGCTCACCCGCGTGGCAGGGAGCCGGGGAGCTGTTTTTT